This T cell receptor (beta chain) was captured by sequencing in a study of T cell clonality in common variable immunodeficiency. Study-level results: Compared with controls, CVID subjects had fewer shared TCRbeta clones. The cause of increased CVID clonality remains unclear without subpopulation sequencing. Patient heterogeneity in the CVID cohort limited correlations between repertoire features and clinical complications. TCRbeta clonality was increased in CVID versus healthy controls.

This clone was counted at least ten times. Its antigen is unidentified. The read ends 3 residues before the CDR3 terminus; that terminus is restored from the germline J gene. Produced via immunoSEQ multiplex PCR; TCRdb's table is partial and in-frame only. The table records approximately 81,000 clones without singletons, the ten largest covering about 0.8%. The CDR3 spans 14 residues. In germline, CDR1 is SNHLY, CDR2 FYNNEI. Trimming removed 7 bases from V and 0 bases from J; junction bases left unmatched: 4. The sample was peripheral blood mononuclear cells. The sequence was obtained from a person aged 18 to 70 in good health. The chain has TRBV2 and TRBJ2-7; 9 positions agree with TRBD1. The DNA read from the CDR3 is TGTGCCAGCACCGGGACAGGGACCTCCTACGAG. It translates to CASTGTGTSYE. The entire CDR3 protein is CASTGTGTSYEQYF.